The subject of this entry is one T cell receptor (beta chain). The sample's time point: after dendritic cell vaccination, including at tumor progression/relapse. The sample comes from a study of glioma-infiltrating T cells after dendritic cell vaccination. Study as a whole: At biweekly intervals, patients got three intradermal dendritic cell vaccine injections.

The CDR3 has 11 amino acids. In germline, CDR1 is MNHEY, CDR2 SVGAGI. V lost 7 bases to trimming and J lost 8 bases, with 11 bases between them. Amplification used 60 V beta primers and 13 J beta primers. Data came from immunoSEQ multiplex PCR; TCRdb stores just in-frame clones and leaves some out. This sample yields about 50,000 clones, of which approximately 91% are seen a single time; around 5% belongs to the top ten. The material was blood, obtained after dendritic cell vaccination. The rearrangement links TRBV6-5 to TRBJ1-2; TRBD1 might be the D (6 bases). The TCR originated in a human donor with glioblastoma. This CDR3 is CASTNRVGYTF. The CDR3 DNA reads TGTGCCAGCACCAACAGGGTCGGCTACACCTTC.